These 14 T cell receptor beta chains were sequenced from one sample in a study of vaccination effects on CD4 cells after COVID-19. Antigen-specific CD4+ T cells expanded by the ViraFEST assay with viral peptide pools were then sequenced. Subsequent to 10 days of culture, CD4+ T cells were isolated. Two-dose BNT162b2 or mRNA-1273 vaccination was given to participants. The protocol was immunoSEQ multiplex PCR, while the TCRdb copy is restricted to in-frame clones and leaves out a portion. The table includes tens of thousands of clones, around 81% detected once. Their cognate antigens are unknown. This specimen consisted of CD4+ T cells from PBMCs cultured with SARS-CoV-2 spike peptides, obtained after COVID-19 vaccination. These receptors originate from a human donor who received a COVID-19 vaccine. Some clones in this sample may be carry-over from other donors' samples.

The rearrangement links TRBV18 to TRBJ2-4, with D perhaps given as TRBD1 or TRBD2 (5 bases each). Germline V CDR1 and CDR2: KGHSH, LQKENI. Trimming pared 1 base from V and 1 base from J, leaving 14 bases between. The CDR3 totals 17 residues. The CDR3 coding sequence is TGTGCCAGCTCACCACTGGGACCCCTGGGGGCCAAAAACATTCAGTACTTC. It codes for CASSPLGPLGAKNIQYF.

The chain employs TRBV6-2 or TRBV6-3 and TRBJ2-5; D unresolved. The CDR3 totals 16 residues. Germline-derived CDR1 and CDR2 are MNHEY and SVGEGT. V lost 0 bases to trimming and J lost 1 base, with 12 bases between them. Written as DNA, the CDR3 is TGTGCCAGCAGTTACTCGATTGGGAACGGCCAAGAGACCCAGTACTTC. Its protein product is CASSYSIGNGQETQYF.

The CDR3 sequence is CAISEPGLVGQETQYF. The CDR3 DNA reads as TGTGCCATCAGTGAGCCGGGACTAGTGGGACAAGAGACCCAGTACTTC. V gene TRBV10-3 combines with J gene TRBJ2-5, with TRBD2 matching 8 bases. This CDR3 region has 16 residues. The V gene's germline CDR1 is ENHRY and CDR2 SYGVKD. V shed 2 bases, J shed 2 bases, and the junction held 7 bases outside the gene matches.

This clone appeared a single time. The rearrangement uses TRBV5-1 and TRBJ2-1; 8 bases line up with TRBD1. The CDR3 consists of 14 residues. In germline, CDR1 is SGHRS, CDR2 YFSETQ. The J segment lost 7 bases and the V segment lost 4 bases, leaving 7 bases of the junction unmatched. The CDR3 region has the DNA TGCGCCAGCAGCCAAGGACAGGGCAGGAATGAGCAGTTCTTC. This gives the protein CASSQGQGRNEQFF. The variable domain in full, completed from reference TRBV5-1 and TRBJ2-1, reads KAGVTQTPRYLIKTRGQQVTLSCSPISGHRSVSWYQQTPGQGLQFLFEYFSETQRNKGNFPGRFSGRQFSNSRSEMNVSTLELGDSALYLCASSQGQGRNEQFFGPGTRLTVL.

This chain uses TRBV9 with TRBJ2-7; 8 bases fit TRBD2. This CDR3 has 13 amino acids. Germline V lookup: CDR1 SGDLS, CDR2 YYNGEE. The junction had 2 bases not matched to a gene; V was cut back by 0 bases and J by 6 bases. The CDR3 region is CASSVAGGCEQYV. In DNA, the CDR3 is TGTGCCAGCAGCGTAGCGGGGGGGTGCGAGCAGTACGTC.

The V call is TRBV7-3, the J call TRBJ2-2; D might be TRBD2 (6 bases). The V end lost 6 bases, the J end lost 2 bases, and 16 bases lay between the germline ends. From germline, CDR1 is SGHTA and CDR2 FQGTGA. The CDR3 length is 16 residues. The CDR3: CASSLNAGSNTGELFF. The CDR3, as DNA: TGTGCCAGCAGTCTCAATGCGGGGTCAAACACCGGGGAGCTGTTTTTT.

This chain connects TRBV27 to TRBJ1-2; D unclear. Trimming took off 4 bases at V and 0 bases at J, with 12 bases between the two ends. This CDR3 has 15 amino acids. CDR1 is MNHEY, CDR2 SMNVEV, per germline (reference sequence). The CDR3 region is CASSSHGRSNYGYTF. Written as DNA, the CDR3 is TGTGCCAGCAGTTCCCACGGCAGATCTAACTATGGCTACACCTTC.

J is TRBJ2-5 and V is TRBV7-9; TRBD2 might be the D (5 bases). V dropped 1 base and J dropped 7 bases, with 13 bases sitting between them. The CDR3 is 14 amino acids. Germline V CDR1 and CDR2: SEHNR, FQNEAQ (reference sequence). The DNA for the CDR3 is TGTGCCAGCAGCTTAGAAACTGAGGGAGTGACCCAGTACTTC. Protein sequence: CASSLETEGVTQYF.

This CDR3 is CASSLGGWEDTQYF. CDR3 in DNA: TGTGCCAGCAGCTTGGGCGGTTGGGAAGATACGCAGTATTTT. V is TRBV5-6 and J is TRBJ2-3, with D unclear. The germline gives CDR1 SGHDT, CDR2 YYEEEE. Trimming stripped 0 bases from V and 5 bases from J, with 10 bases between. The CDR3 length is 14 residues.

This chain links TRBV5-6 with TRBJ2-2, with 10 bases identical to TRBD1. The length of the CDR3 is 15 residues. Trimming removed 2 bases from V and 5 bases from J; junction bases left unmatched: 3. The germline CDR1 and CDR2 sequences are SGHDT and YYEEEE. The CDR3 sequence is CASSFWDRGTGELFF. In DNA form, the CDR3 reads TGTGCCAGCAGCTTTTGGGACAGGGGAACCGGGGAGCTGTTTTTT.

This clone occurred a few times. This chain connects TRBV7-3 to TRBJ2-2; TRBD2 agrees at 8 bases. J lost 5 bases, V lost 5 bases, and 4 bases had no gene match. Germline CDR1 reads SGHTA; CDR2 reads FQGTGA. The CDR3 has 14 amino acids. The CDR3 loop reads CASSPGLETGELFF. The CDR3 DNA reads TGTGCCAGCAGCCCGGGACTAGAGACCGGGGAGCTGTTTTTT.

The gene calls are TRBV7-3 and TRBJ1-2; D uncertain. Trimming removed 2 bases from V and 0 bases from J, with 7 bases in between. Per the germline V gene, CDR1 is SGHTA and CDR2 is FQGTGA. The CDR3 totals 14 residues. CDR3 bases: TGTGCCAGCAGCTTACAGCCGACTAACTATGGCTACACCTTC. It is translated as CASSLQPTNYGYTF.

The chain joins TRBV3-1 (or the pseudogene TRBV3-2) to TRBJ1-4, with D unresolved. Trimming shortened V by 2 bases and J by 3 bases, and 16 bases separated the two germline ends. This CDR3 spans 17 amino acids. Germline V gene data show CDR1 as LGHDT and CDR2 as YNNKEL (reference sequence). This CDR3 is CASSQPRGLGSNEKLFF. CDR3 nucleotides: TGTGCCAGCAGCCAACCCCGCGGTTTGGGGTCTAATGAAAAACTGTTTTTT.

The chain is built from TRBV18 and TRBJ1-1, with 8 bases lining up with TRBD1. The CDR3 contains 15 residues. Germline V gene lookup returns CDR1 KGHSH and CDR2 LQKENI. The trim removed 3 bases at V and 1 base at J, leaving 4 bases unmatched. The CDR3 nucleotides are TGTGCCAGCTCACCCGGACAGGGACCGAACACTGAAGCTTTCTTT. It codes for CASSPGQGPNTEAFF.